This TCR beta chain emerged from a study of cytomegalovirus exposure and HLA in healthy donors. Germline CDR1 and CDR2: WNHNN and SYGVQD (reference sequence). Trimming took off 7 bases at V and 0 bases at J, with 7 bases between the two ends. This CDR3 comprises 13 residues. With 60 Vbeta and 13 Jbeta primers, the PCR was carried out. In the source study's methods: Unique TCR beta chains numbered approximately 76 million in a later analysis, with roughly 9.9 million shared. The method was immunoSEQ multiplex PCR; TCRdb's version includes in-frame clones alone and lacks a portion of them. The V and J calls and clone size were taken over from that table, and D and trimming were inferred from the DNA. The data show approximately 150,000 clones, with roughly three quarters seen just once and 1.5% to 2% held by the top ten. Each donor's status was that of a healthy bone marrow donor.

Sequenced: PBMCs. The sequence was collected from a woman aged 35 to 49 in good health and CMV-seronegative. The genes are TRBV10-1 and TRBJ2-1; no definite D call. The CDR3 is CASNTDSYNEQFF. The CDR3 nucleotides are TGCGCCAGCAATACTGACTCCTACAATGAGCAGTTCTTC.